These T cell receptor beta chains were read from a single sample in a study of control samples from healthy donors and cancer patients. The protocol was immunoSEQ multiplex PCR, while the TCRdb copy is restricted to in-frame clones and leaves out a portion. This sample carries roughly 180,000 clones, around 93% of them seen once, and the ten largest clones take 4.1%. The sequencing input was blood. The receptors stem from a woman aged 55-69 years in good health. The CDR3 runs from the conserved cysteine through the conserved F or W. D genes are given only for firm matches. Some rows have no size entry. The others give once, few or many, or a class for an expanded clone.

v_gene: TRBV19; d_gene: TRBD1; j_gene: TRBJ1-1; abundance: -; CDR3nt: TGTGCCAGTAGTTGGGACAGTCACACTGAAGCTTTCTTT; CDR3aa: CASSWDSHTEAFF
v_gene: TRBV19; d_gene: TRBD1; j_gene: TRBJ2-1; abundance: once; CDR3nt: TGTGCCAGTAGTCCAACAGGGGGCGATTTTTCGCGGCAGTTCTTC; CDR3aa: CASSPTGGDFSRQFF
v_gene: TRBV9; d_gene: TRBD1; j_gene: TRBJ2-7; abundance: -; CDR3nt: TGTGCCAGCAGCGTCTTTGGGGACAGCTCCTACGAGCAGTACTTC; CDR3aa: CASSVFGDSSYEQYF
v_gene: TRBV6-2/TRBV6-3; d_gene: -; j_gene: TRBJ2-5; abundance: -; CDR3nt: TGTGCCAGCAGTTATTACGGGCCAGAGACCCAGTACTTC; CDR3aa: CASSYYGPETQYF
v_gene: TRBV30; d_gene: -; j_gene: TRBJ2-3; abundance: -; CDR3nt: TGTGCCTGGAGAGAAACCGGGACCACCGCCCCGCAGTATTTT; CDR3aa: CAWRETGTTAPQYF
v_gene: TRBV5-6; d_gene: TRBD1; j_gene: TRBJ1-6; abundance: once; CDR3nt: TGTGCCAGCAGCTTGGGGACAGGGCATAATTCACCCCTCCACTTT; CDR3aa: CASSLGTGHNSPLHF
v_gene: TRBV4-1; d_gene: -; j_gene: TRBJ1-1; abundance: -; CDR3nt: TGCGCCAGCAGCCAGGACAGATGGAGTGACACTGAAGCTTTCTTT; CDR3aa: CASSQDRWSDTEAFF
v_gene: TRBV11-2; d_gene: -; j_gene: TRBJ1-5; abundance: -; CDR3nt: TGTGCCAGCAGCTTAGGGCCGGATCAGCCCCAGCATTTT; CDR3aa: CASSLGPDQPQHF
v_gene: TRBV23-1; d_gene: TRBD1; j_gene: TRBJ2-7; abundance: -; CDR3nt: TGCGCCAGCAGTCATCGAGGGACAGTTTACTCCTACGAGCAGTACTTC; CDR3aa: CASSHRGTVYSYEQYF
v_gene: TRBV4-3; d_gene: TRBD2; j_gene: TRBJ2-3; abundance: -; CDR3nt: TGCGCCAGCAGCCAAGACCCTAGCGGGGGGACACCAGATACGCAGTATTTT; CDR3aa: CASSQDPSGGTPDTQYF
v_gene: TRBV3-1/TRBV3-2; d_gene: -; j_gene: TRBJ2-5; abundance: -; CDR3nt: TGTGCCAGTGGGGGGGCCCCACGGGGACAAGAGACCCAGTACTTC; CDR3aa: CASGGAPRGQETQYF
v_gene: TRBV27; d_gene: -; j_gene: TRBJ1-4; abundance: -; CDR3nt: TGTGCCAGCAGTTCCAGGGTTACTAATGAAAAACTGTTTTTT; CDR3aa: CASSSRVTNEKLFF
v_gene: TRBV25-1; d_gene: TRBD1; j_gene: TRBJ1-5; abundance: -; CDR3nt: TGTGCCAGCAGTGGACAGGGGTTGGGTCAGCCCCAGCATTTT; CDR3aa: CASSGQGLGQPQHF
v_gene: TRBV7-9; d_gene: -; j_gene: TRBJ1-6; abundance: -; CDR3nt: TGTGCCAGCAGCTTTAAAAATTCACCCCTCCACTTT; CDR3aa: CASSFKNSPLHF
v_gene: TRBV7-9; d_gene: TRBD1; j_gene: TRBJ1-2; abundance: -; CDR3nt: TGTGCCAGTGACAGGGGAAACTATGGCTACACCTTC; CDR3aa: CASDRGNYGYTF
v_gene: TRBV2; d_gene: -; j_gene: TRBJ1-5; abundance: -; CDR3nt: TGTGCCAGCAGCGTGGGACGGCGCAATCAGCCCCAGCATTTT; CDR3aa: CASSVGRRNQPQHF
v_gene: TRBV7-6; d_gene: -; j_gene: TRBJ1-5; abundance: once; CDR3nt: TGTGCCAGCAGCTGGAGGACTGGGTTGGGTCAGCCCCAGCATTTT; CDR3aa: CASSWRTGLGQPQHF
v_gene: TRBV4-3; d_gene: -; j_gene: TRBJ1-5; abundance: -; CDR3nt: TGCGCCAGCAGCCAAGATGTAACAGGGTGGCAGCCCCAGCATTTT; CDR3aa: CASSQDVTGWQPQHF
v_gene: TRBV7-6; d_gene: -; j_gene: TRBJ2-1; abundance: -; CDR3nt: TGTGCCAGCAGCTTTGTGGGGGGATCTCTCAATGAGCAGTTCTTC; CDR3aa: CASSFVGGSLNEQFF
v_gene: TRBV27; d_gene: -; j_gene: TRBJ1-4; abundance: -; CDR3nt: TGTGCCAGCAGTTTATGTAGGGGGTGGACCATAACCCGAAATAATGCAACTAATGAAAAACTGTTTTTT; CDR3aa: CASSLCRGWTITRNNATNEKLFF
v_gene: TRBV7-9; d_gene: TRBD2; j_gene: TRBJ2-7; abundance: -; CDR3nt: TGTGCCAGCAGCCCAGTCGGCCTAGCGGGGGGGTACGAGCAGTACTTC; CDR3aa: CASSPVGLAGGYEQYF
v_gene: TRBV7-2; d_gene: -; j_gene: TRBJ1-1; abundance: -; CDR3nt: TGTGCCAGCAGCCCCCGACAGGTTATCACTGAAGCCTTCTTT; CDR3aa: CASSPRQVITEAFF
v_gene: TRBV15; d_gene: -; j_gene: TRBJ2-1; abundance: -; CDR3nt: TGTGCCACCAGCAGAGATGGGGGGGGCGGTGAGCAGTTCTTC; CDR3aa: CATSRDGGGGEQFF
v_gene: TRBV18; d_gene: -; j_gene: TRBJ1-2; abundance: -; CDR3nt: TGTGCCAGCTCGCTGGAGGGTTTTTATGGCTACACCTTC; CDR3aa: CASSLEGFYGYTF
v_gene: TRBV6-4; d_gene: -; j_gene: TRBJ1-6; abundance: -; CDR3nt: TGTGCCAGCAGTGACTCGGTCGACAATTCACCCCTCCACTTT; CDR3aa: CASSDSVDNSPLHF
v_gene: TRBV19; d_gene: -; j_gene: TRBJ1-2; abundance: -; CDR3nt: TGTGCCAGTAGCCATGTCCAGGGCCGGGCATTTAACTATGGCTACACCTTC; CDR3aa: CASSHVQGRAFNYGYTF
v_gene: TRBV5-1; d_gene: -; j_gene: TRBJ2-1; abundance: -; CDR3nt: TGCGCCAGCAGCCCTCGGACGGGGGTCAATGAGCAGTTCTTC; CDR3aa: CASSPRTGVNEQFF
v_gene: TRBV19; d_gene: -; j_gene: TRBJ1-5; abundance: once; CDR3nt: TGTGCCAGTAGTGTCAGACAGGGCAATCAGCCCCAGCATTTT; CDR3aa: CASSVRQGNQPQHF
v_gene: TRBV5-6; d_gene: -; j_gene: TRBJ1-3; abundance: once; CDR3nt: TGTGCCAGCAGCTTCTTTGGCGGTGGAAACACCATATATTTT; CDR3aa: CASSFFGGGNTIYF
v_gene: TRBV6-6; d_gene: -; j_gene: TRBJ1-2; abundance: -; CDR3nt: TGTGCCAGCAGTCCCTCAGAGTTCAGCCTCGGGTTGAACTATGGCTACACCTTC; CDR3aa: CASSPSEFSLGLNYGYTF
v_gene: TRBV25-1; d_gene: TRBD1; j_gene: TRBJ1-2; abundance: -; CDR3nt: TGTGCCAGCAGTGAACGGACAGGGAATGTGGATGGCTACACCTTC; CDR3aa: CASSERTGNVDGYTF
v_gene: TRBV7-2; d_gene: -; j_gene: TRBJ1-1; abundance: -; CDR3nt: TGTGCCAGCAGCTTAGCGCGGGAGAACACTGAAGCTTTCTTT; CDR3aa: CASSLARENTEAFF
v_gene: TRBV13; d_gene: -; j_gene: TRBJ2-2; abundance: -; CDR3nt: TGTGCCAGCAGCTTAGTTCAGGGGAACACCGGGGAGCTGTTTTTT; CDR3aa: CASSLVQGNTGELFF
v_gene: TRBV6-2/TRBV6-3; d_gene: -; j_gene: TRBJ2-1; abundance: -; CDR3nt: TGTGCCAGCAGTTACATCCCCTCCTACAATGAGCAGTTCTTC; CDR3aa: CASSYIPSYNEQFF
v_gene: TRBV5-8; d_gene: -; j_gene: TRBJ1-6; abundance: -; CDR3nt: TGTGCCAGCAGCCGGCCTCACTATAATTCACCCCTCCACTTT; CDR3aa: CASSRPHYNSPLHF
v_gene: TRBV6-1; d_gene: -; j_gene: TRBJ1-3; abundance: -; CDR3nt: TGTGCCAGCCGTGAAGGCCCTGGAAACACCATATATTTT; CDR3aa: CASREGPGNTIYF
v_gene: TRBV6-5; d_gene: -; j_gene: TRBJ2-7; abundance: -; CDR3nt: TGTGCCAGCAGTTACCTGGGGTCAGGCGAGCAGTACTTC; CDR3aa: CASSYLGSGEQYF
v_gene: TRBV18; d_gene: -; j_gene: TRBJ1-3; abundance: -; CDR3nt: TGTGCCAGCTCACCTGCGAGGACTGGAAACACCATATATTTT; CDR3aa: CASSPARTGNTIYF
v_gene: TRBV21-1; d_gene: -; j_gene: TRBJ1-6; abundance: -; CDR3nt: TGTGCCAGCAGCAAAGCGGGGGGAGATAATTCACCCCTCCACTTT; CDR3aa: CASSKAGGDNSPLHF
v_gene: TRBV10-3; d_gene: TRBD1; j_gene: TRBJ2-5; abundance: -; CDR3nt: TGTGCCATCAGTCGACAGGGGGGAGGGCAAGAGACCCAGTACTTC; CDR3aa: CAISRQGGGQETQYF